This T cell receptor beta chain originates from a study of T cells in Graves' hyperthyroidism and ophthalmopathy. Exclusion of a patient resulted from uncontrolled infection, other autoimmune disease, pregnancy or lactation. The sample holds a few counts of this clonotype. Its cognate antigen is unknown. From RNA transcripts, TCR beta CDR3 regions were amplified. Researchers ran a first-round RT-PCR on the TCR CDR3 using the HTBI primer set. TCRdb reanalysed the multiplex PCR reads using MiXCR and keeps one entry per CDR3 protein. Of 750,000 to 950,000 distinct CDR3 sequences in the sample, around 39% are singletons; the top ten hold 8.9%. CDR1 and CDR2 from the germline V gene are LNHDA and SQIVND (reference sequence). The CDR3 is made up of 15 amino acids. Trimming cost V 7 bases and J 0 bases, with 12 bases left between them. Study results and limitations: Researchers report that a 13 V-J model separated ophthalmopathy from stable hyperthyroidism. Most clonotypes that expanded in the thyroid above 0.001 also showed up in blood.

What was sequenced was blood. The clonotype originates from a man aged 18 to 29 with Graves' hyperthyroidism. The rearrangement links TRBV19 to TRBJ2-2; maybe TRBD2 (5 bases). Written as DNA, the CDR3 is TGTGCCAGTAAGCCGGGGTCAGCGAACACCGGGGAGCTGTTTTTT. Translated: CASKPGSANTGELFF.